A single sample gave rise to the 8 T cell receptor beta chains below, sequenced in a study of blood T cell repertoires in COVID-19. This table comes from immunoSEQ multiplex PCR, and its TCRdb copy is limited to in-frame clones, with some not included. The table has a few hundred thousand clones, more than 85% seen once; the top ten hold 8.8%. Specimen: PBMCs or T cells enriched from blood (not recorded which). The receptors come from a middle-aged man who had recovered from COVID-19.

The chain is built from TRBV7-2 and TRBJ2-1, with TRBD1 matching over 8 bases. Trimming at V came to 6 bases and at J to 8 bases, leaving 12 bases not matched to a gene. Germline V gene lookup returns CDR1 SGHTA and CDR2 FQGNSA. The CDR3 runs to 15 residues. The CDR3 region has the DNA TGTGCCAGCAGTTCAAATGGACAGGGAATCGATGAGCAGTTCTTC. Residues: CASSSNGQGIDEQFF.

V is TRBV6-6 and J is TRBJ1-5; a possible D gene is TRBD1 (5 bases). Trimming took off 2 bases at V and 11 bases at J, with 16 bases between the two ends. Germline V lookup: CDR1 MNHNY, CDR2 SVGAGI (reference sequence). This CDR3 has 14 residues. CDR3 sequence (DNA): TGTGCCAGCAGTTACAGGGGAAATTTAGCGGCCCAGCATTTT. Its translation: CASSYRGNLAAQHF.

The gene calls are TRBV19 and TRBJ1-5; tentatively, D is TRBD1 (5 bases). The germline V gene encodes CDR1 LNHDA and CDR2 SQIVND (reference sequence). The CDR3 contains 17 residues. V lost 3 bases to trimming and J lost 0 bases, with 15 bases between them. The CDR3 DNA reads TGTGCCAGTAGTATTTTCCGACAGACAGCTAGCAATCAGCCCCAGCATTTT. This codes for CASSIFRQTASNQPQHF.

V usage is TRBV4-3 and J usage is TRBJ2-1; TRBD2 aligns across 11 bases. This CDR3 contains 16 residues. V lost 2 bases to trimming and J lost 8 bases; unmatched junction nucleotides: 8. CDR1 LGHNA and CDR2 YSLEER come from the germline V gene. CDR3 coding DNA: TGCGCCAGCAGCCAATATCTAGCGGGAGGTGGGGATGAGCAGTTCTTC. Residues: CASSQYLAGGGDEQFF.

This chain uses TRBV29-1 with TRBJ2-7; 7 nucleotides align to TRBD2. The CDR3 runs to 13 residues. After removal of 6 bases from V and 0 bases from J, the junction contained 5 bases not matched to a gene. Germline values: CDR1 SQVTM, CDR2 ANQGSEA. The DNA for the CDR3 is TGCAGCGTATGGGGGGGGATCTCCTACGAGCAGTACTTC. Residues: CSVWGGISYEQYF.

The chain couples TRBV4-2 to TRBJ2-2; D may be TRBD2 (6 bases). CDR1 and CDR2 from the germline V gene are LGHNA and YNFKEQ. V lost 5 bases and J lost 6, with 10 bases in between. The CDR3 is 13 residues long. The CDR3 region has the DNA TGTGCCAGCAGCAAGACTAGTTCCGGGGAGCTGTTTTTT. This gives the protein CASSKTSSGELFF.

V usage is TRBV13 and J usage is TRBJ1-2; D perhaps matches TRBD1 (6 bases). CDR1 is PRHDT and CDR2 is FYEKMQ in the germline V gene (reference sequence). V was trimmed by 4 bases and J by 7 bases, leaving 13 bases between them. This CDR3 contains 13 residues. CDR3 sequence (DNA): TGTGCCAGCAGCTCCCTATTAGGGGGTGGCTACACCTTC. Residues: CASSSLLGGGYTF.

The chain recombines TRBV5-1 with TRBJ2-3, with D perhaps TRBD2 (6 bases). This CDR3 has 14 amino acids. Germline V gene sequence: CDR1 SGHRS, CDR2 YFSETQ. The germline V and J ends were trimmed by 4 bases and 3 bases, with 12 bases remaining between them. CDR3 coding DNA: TGCGCCAGCAGCCCGGGAGTATGGACAGATACGCAGTATTTT. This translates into CASSPGVWTDTQYF.